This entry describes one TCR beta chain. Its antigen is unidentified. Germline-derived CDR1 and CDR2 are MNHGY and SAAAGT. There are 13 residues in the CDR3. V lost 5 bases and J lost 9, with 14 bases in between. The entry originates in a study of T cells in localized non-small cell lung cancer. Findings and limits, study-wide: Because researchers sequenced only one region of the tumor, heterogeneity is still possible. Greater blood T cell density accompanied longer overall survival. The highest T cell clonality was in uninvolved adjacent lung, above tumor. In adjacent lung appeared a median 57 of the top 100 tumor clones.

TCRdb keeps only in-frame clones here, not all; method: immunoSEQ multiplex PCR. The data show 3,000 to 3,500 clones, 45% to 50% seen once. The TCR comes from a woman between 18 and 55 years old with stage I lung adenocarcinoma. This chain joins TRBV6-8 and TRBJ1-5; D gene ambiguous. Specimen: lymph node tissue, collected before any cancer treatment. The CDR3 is CASSEGPRSPQHF. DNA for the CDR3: TGTGCCAGCAGTGAGGGCCCACGTTCGCCCCAGCATTTT.